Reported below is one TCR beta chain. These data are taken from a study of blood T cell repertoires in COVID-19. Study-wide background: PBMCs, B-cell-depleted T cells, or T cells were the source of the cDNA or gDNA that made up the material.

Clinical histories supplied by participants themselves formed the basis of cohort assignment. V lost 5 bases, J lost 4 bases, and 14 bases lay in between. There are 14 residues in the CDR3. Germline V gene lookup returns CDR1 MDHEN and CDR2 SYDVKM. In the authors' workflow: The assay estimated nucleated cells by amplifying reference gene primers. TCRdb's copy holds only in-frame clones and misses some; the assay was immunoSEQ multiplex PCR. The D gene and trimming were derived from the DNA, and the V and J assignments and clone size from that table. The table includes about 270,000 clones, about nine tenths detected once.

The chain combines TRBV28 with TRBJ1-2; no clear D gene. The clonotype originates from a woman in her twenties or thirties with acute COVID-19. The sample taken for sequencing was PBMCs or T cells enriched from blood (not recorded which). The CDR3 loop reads CASSNGPGPYGYTF. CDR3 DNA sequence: TGTGCCAGCAGTAATGGGCCCGGTCCCTATGGCTACACCTTC.